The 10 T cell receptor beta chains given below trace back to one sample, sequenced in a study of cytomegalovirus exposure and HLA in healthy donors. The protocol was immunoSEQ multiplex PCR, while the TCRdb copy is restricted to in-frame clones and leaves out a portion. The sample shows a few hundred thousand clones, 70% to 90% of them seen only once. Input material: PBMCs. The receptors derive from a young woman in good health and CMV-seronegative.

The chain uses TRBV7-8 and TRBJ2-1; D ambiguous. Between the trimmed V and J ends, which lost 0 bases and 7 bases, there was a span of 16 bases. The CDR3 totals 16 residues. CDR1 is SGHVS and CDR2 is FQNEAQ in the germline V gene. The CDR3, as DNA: TGTGCCAGCAGCTTAGCGCGTCTAGTCCCCTTGAATGAGCAGTTCTTC. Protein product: CASSLARLVPLNEQFF.

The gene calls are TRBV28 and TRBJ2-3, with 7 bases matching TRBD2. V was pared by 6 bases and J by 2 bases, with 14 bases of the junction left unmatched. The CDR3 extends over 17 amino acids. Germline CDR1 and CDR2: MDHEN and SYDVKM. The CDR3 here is CASRSILVGGITDTQYF. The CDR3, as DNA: TGTGCCAGCAGATCCATACTAGTCGGGGGGATCACAGATACGCAGTATTTT. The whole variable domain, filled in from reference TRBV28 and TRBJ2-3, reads DVKVTQSSRYLVKRTGEKVFLECVQDMDHENMFWYRQDPGLGLRLIYFSYDVKMKEKGDIPEGYSVSREKKERFSLILESASTNQTSMYLCASRSILVGGITDTQYFGPGTRLTVL.

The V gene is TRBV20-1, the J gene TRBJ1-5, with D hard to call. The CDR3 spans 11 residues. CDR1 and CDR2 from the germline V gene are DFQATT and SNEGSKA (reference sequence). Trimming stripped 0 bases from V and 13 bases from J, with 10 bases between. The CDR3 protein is CSARDLHGQHF. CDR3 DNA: TGCAGTGCTAGAGATCTTCACGGTCAGCATTTT.

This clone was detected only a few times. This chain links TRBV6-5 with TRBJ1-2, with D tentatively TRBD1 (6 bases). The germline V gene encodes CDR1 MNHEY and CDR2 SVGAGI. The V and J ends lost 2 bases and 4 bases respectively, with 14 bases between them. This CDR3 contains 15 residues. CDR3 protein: CASSYGSGVGYGYTF. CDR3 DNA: TGTGCCAGCAGTTACGGTTCAGGGGTTGGCTATGGCTACACCTTC.

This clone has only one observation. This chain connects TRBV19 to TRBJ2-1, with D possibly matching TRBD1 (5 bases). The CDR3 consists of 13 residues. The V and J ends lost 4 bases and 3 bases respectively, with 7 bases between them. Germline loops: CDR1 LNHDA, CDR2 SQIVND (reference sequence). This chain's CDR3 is CASSTGIYNEQFF. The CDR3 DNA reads TGTGCCAGTAGTACAGGGATCTACAATGAGCAGTTCTTC.

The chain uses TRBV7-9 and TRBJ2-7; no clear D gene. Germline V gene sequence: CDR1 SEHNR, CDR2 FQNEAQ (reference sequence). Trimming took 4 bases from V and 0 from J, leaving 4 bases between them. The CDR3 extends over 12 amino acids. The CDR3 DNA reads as TGTGCCAGCAGCTGGAGCTCCTACGAGCAGTACTTC. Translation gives CASSWSSYEQYF.

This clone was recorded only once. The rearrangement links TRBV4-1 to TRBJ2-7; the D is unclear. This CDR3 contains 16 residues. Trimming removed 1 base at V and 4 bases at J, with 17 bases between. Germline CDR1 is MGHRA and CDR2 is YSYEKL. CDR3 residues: CASSQASSLREYEQYF. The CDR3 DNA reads TGCGCCAGCAGCCAAGCCTCTTCCCTACGTGAGTACGAGCAGTACTTC.

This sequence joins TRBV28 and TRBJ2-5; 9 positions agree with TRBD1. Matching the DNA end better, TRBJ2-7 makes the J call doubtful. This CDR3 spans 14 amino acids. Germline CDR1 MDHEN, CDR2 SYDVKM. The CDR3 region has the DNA TGTGCCAGCAGTACCGGGACAGGGATCTACGAGCAGTACTTC. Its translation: CASSTGTGIYEQYF.

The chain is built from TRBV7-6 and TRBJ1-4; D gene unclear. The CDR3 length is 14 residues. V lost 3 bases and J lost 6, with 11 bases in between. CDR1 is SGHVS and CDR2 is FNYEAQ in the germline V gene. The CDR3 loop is CASSFGGIYEKLFF. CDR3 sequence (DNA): TGTGCCAGCAGCTTCGGAGGGATATATGAAAAACTGTTTTTT.

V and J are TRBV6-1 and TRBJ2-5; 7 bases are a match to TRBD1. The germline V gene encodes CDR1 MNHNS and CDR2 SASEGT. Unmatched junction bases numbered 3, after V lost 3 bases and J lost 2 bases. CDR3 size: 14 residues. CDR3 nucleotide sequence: TGTGCCAGCAGTGACTGGGACAGACAAGAGACCCAGTACTTC. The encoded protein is CASSDWDRQETQYF.